Shown below are 15 T cell receptor beta chains from a single sample sequenced in a study of T cell responses to AZD1222 COVID-19 vaccine. Measured with immunoSEQ multiplex PCR; TCRdb has only the in-frame clones, and not every one. The sample holds under 100,000 clones, 90% to 95% seen once. The sample in question was peripheral blood, obtained on day 0 of AZD1222 vaccination. The receptors here all came from an adult in good health.

The V gene is TRBV5-1, the J gene TRBJ2-7; 10 nucleotides match TRBD2. Germline V CDR1 and CDR2: SGHRS, YFSETQ. The length of the CDR3 is 15 residues. Trimming took 2 bases from V and 3 from J; bases not matched to a gene: 5. The CDR3 coding sequence is TGCGCCAGCAGCTTACAAGCGGGGGGGAGCTACGAGCAGTACTTC. Protein product: CASSLQAGGSYEQYF.

The chain is built from TRBV10-2 and TRBJ1-2; TRBD1 aligns across 7 bases. Trimming cost V 5 bases and J 1 base; bases outside gene matches: 4. The germline CDR1 and CDR2 sequences are WSHSY and SAAADI. The CDR3 is made up of 14 amino acids. The CDR3 DNA sequence: TGCGCCAGCAGTAGGGACAGACTTAACTATGGCTACACCTTC. This gives the protein CASSRDRLNYGYTF.

By its share, this clone is hyperexpanded. The chain couples TRBV11-3 to TRBJ2-1, with D possibly matching TRBD1 (5 bases). This CDR3 has 14 amino acids. Germline V lookup: CDR1 SGHNT, CDR2 YENEEA. With 1 base removed from V and 11 bases from J, the gap between germline ends came to 15 bases. The CDR3: CASSLGGGWQKQFF. The CDR3 nucleotides read TGTGCCAGCAGCTTAGGGGGCGGTTGGCAGAAGCAGTTCTTC.

This sequence joins TRBV10-1 and TRBJ1-2; a weak D match, TRBD1 (5 bases). Trimming removed 1 base at V and 0 bases at J, with 9 bases between. The CDR3 has 15 residues. Germline assignment: CDR1 WNHNN and CDR2 SYGVQD (reference sequence). CDR3 loop: CASSEWGRANYGYTF. The DNA of the CDR3 is TGCGCCAGCAGTGAGTGGGGCAGAGCTAACTATGGCTACACCTTC.

V usage is TRBV27 and J usage is TRBJ2-5; tentatively, D is TRBD1 (5 bases). CDR3 size: 14 residues. Germline CDR1 is MNHEY and CDR2 is SMNVEV (reference sequence). Trimming removed 2 bases from V and 5 bases from J, with 12 bases in between. The CDR3 coding sequence is TGTGCCAGCAGTTTAATAGGGGCCGGGGAGACCCAGTACTTC. It translates to CASSLIGAGETQYF.

The chain carries TRBV3-1 (or the pseudogene TRBV3-2) and TRBJ1-6; unclear D gene. Germline lookup yields CDR1 LGHDT and CDR2 YNNKEL (reference sequence). CDR3 length equals 13 residues. V lost 1 base and J 7 bases, leaving 5 bases between the germline ends. CDR3 nucleotides: TGTGCCAGCAGCCAAGGTCCAAATTCACCCCTCCACTTT. This codes for CASSQGPNSPLHF.

The V gene is TRBV18, the J gene TRBJ1-5; perhaps TRBD1 as D (5 bases). The CDR3 has 15 residues. The germline V and J ends were trimmed by 2 bases and 7 bases, with 15 bases remaining between them. Germline values: CDR1 KGHSH, CDR2 LQKENI. CDR3 loop: CASSPFSTGQQPQHF. CDR3 bases: TGTGCCAGCTCACCATTTTCCACGGGGCAACAGCCCCAGCATTTT.

As for this clone: The sample contains more than one DNA sequence encoding this CDR3. The chain couples TRBV14 to TRBJ1-3, with unresolved D. Trimming took 1 base from V and 4 from J, leaving 5 bases between them. Germline V gene lookup returns CDR1 SGHDN and CDR2 FVKESK. The CDR3 extends over 13 amino acids. CDR3 region: CASSQASGNTIYF. The CDR3 DNA follows: TGTGCCAGCAGCCAAGCGTCGGGAAACACCATATATTTT.

The rearrangement joins TRBV2 to TRBJ1-1; D not certain. Germline V lookup: CDR1 SNHLY, CDR2 FYNNEI. V was cut by 4 bases and J by 1 base, with 7 bases left in between. The CDR3 consists of 13 residues. CDR3 region: CASSVTTNTEAFF. The CDR3 nucleotides are TGTGCCAGCAGTGTGACAACGAACACTGAAGCTTTCTTT. Full variable domain (outside the CDR3, taken from reference TRBV2 and TRBJ1-1): EPEVTQTPSHQVTQMGQEVILRCVPISNHLYFYWYRQILGQKVEFLVSFYNNEISEKSEIFDDQFSVERPDGSNFTLKIRSTKLEDSAMYFCASSVTTNTEAFFGQGTRLTVV.

The chain recombines TRBV5-4 with TRBJ1-1, with a tentative D call TRBD1 (5 bases). The CDR3 length is 16 residues. V shed 1 base and J shed 1 base, with 14 bases lying between them. Germline CDR1 and CDR2: SGHNT and YYREEE (reference sequence). The CDR3 nucleotides are TGTGCCAGCAGCTTGATCGGGGGTAAGGGGAACACTGAAGCTTTCTTT. Translated, it gives CASSLIGGKGNTEAFF.

The chain carries TRBV6-1 and TRBJ1-2; D is unclear. This CDR3 contains 14 residues. V shed 1 base and J shed 5 bases, with 11 bases lying between them. Per germline, CDR1 MNHNS and CDR2 SASEGT. The CDR3 nucleotides read TGTGCCAGCAGTGAAGTATTCGGTCCTTATGGCTACACCTTC. This gives the protein CASSEVFGPYGYTF.

This clone was counted a single time. The rearrangement joins TRBV28 to TRBJ2-1; D ambiguous. Germline V CDR1 and CDR2: MDHEN, SYDVKM. This CDR3 has 15 amino acids. The V end lost 6 bases, the J end lost 8 bases, and 20 bases lay between the germline ends. Here the CDR3 DNA reads TGTGCCAGCAGCTCCCACGGAGCCCCTGGGGATGAGCAGTTCTTC. Translated: CASSSHGAPGDEQFF.

The rearrangement links TRBV19 to TRBJ1-5; no clear D gene. This CDR3 spans 15 amino acids. CDR1 is LNHDA, CDR2 SQIVND, per germline (reference sequence). V was cut by 1 base and J by 3 bases, with 10 bases left in between. The DNA for the CDR3 is TGTGCCAGTAGTATAGGGGGAGGGAACAATCAGCCCCAGCATTTT. It is translated as CASSIGGGNNQPQHF.

The chain recombines TRBV4-3 with TRBJ2-7, with TRBD1 matching over 7 bases. The CDR3 is 15 residues long. Germline V gene sequence: CDR1 LGHNA, CDR2 YSLEER. Trimming took 0 bases from V and 2 from J; bases not matched to a gene: 4. Written as DNA, the CDR3 is TGCGCCAGCAGCCAAGATGGGGGACAGCCCTACGAGCAGTACTTC. This encodes CASSQDGGQPYEQYF.

This chain uses TRBV18 with TRBJ1-6; D might be TRBD1 (6 bases). Per the germline V gene, CDR1 is KGHSH and CDR2 is LQKENI. V was cut by 1 base and J by 7 bases, with 17 bases left in between. The CDR3 is 17 amino acids. The CDR3 DNA follows: TGTGCCAGCTCACCACGTTCTGGACAGCAAAAGAATTCACCCCTCCACTTT. The encoded protein is CASSPRSGQQKNSPLHF.